The count of the clone carrying this T cell receptor beta chain is one. The antigen remains undetermined. Other DNA sequences in the same sample also yield this CDR3. At the deep level, the assay was run. In the authors' methods: Quality scores were absent from the junction-only immunoSEQ sequences, so filtering differed. The method was immunoSEQ multiplex PCR; TCRdb's version includes in-frame clones alone and lacks a portion of them. V and J calls and clone size come straight from that table; D and trimming were deduced from the DNA. The sample has over 2,000,000 clones, just under 95% seen once. This sample is drawn from a study of shared clonotypes between healthy human individuals. Notes on the study in general: On the whole, naive subsets had larger estimated richness than memory subsets had. Blood was the sole source, and tissue repertoires probably differ.

In the naive CD8 group, cells lacked CD45RO and were positively selected for CCR7, so terminally differentiated effector memory CD45RA+ cells were left out. This TCR came from a young man in good health. Some clones in this sample may be carry-over from other donors' samples. Input material: naive CD8+ T cells from PBMCs.

CDR3 in DNA: TGTGCCAGCAGCGTAGGACTAGCGGGAGTGAATGAGCAGTTCTTC. Protein: CASSVGLAGVNEQFF. V gene TRBV9 combines with J gene TRBJ2-1, with 12 bases that match TRBD2. This CDR3 has 15 residues. V lost 0 bases and J lost 7; bases outside the gene matches: 2. Germline lookup yields CDR1 SGDLS and CDR2 YYNGEE.